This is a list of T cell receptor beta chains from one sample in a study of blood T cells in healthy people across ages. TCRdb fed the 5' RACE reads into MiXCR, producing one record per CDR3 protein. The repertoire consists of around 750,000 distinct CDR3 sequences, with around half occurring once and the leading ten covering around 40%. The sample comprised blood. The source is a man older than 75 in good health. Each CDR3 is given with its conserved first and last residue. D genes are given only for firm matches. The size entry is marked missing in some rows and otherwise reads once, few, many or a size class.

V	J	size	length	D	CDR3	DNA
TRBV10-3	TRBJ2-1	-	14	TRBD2	CAISGLAVYNEQFF	TGTGCCATCAGTGGACTAGCGGTCTACAATGAGCAGTTCTTC
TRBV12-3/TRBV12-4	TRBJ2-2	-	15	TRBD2	CASRTSGIYTGELFF	TGTGCCAGCCGTACTAGCGGAATATACACCGGGGAGCTGTTTTTT
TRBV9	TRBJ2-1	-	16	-	CASSVGVALGTNEQFF	TGTGCCAGCAGCGTAGGGGTAGCCCTCGGGACGAATGAGCAGTTCTTC
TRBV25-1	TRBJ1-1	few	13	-	CASSPWTGGGAFF	TGTGCCAGCAGTCCGTGGACGGGTGGGGGAGCTTTCTTT
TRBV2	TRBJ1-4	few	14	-	CASSRQVISEKLFF	TGTGCCAGCAGTCGACAGGTTATCTCGGAAAAACTGTTTTTT
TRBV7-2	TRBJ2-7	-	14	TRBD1	CASSHRGLPYEQYF	TGTGCCAGCAGCCACAGGGGTCTACCCTACGAGCAGTACTTC
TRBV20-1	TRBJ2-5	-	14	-	CSALSGRVQETQYF	TGCAGTGCCCTAAGCGGCAGGGTACAAGAGACCCAGTACTTC
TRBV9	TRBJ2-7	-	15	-	CASSVEAGRAYEQYF	TGTGCCAGCAGCGTAGAGGCGGGCAGGGCCTACGAGCAGTACTTC
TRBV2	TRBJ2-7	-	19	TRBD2	CASSEGGWGLAGLTYEQYF	TGTGCCAGCAGTGAAGGCGGCTGGGGACTAGCGGGACTTACCTACGAGCAGTACTTC
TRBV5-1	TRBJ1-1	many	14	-	CASGRGLQNTEAFF	TGCGCCAGCGGGAGAGGCTTACAGAACACTGAAGCTTTCTTT
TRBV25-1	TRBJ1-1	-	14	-	CASSIGGSNTEAFF	TGTGCCAGCAGTATAGGGGGTTCGAACACTGAAGCTTTCTTT
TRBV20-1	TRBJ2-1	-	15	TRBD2	CSAQTSGRGYNEQFF	TGCAGTGCCCAGACTAGCGGGAGGGGCTACAATGAGCAGTTCTTC
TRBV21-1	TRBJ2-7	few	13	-	CAPRRALDYEQYF	TGTGCCCCTCGGAGGGCGCTTGACTACGAGCAGTACTTC
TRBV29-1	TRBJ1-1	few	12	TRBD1	CSHGTGPTEAFF	TGCAGCCACGGGACAGGGCCTACTGAAGCTTTCTTT
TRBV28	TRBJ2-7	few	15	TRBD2	CASSATGAGNYEQYF	TGTGCCAGCAGTGCGACTGGAGCGGGGAACTACGAGCAGTACTTC
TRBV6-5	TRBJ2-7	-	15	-	CASSRGLIGSYEQYF	TGTGCCAGCAGTCGGGGTCTTATAGGGTCCTACGAGCAGTACTTC
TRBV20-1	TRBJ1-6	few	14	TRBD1	CSARVGTGDSPLHF	TGCAGTGCCAGGGTCGGGACAGGGGATTCACCCCTCCACTTT
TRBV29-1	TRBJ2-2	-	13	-	CSGGRSTTGELFF	TGCAGCGGCGGACGGAGTACGACCGGGGAGCTGTTTTTT
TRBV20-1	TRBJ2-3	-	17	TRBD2	CSAGGLAGAPSTDTQYF	TGCAGTGCCGGCGGGCTAGCGGGGGCCCCTAGCACAGATACGCAGTATTTT
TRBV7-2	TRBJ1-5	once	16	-	CASSPRRTRGVQPQHF	TGTGCCAGCAGCCCTCGGCGGACAAGGGGCGTTCAGCCCCAGCATTTT
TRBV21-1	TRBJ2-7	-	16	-	CASSKEGQCNAPEQYF	TGTGCCAGCAGCAAAGAGGGGCAGTGCAACGCTCCCGAGCAGTACTTC
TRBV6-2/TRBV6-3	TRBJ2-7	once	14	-	CAGSGTRKLYEQYF	TGTGCCGGCAGTGGGACTCGGAAACTCTACGAGCAGTACTTC
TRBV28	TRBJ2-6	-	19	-	CASSLRRLADYPGANVLTF	TGTGCCAGCAGTTTACGGCGGCTAGCCGATTACCCTGGGGCCAACGTCCTGACTTTC
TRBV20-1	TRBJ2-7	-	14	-	CSARDRDFAYEQYF	TGCAGTGCTAGAGATCGGGACTTTGCCTACGAGCAGTACTTC
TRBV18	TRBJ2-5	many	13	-	CASSPRRGETQYF	TGTGCCAGCAGCCCTAGGCGGGGAGAGACCCAGTACTTC
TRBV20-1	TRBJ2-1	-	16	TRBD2	CSARDWGGGPRNEQFF	TGCAGTGCCAGAGATTGGGGGGGAGGGCCTAGGAATGAGCAGTTCTTC
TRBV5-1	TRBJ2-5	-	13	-	CASREGFPDEQYF	TGCGCCAGCCGAGAGGGATTCCCGGATGAGCAGTACTTC
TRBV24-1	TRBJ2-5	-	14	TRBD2	CATASGTIQETQYF	TGTGCCACAGCTAGCGGGACCATTCAAGAGACCCAGTACTTC
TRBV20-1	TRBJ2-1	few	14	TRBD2	CSAASGRTYNEQFF	TGCAGTGCTGCTAGCGGGAGAACCTACAATGAGCAGTTCTTC
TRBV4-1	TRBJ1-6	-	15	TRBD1	CASSAQDRVNSPLHF	TGCGCCAGCAGCGCCCAGGACAGGGTCAATTCACCCCTCCACTTT
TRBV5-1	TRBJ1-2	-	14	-	CASSLVQTGYGYTF	TGCGCCAGCAGCTTGGTGCAGACAGGCTATGGCTACACCTTC
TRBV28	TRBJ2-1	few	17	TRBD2	CASSQNAGGRGLLEQFF	TGTGCCAGCAGTCAAAATGCGGGGGGTAGGGGTTTACTAGAGCAGTTCTTC
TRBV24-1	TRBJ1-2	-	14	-	CATSDPGRWGGYTF	TGTGCCACCAGTGACCCGGGACGGTGGGGCGGCTACACCTTC
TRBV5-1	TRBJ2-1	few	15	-	CASSSGVSSYNEQFF	TGCGCCAGCAGTAGTGGGGTTAGCTCCTACAATGAGCAGTTCTTC
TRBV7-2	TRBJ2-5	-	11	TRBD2	CASGLAETQYF	TGTGCCAGCGGACTAGCGGAGACCCAGTACTTC
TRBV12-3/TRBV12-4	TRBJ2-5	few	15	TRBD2	CASSPGTSGDGTQYF	TGTGCCAGCAGTCCCGGGACTAGCGGGGATGGGACCCAGTACTTC
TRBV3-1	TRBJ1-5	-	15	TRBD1	CASRNRDSPNQPQHF	TGTGCCAGCAGGAACCGGGACAGCCCCAATCAGCCCCAGCATTTT
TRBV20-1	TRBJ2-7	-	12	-	CSASDYSYEQYF	TGCAGTGCTTCAGACTACTCCTACGAGCAGTACTTC
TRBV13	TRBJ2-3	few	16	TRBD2	CASSLEKLAGVRYAYF	TGTGCCAGCAGCTTAGAAAAGCTAGCGGGAGTAAGATACGCGTATTTT
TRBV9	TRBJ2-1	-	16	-	CASSVAGRGGANEQFF	TGTGCCAGCAGCGTAGCTGGGCGGGGTGGGGCCAATGAGCAGTTCTTC
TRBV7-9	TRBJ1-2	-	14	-	CASSFANPGTGYTF	TGTGCCAGCAGCTTTGCAAATCCGGGTACCGGCTACACCTTC
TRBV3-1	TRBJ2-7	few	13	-	CASSGRDPYEQYF	TGTGCCAGTTCTGGACGGGACCCGTACGAGCAGTACTTC